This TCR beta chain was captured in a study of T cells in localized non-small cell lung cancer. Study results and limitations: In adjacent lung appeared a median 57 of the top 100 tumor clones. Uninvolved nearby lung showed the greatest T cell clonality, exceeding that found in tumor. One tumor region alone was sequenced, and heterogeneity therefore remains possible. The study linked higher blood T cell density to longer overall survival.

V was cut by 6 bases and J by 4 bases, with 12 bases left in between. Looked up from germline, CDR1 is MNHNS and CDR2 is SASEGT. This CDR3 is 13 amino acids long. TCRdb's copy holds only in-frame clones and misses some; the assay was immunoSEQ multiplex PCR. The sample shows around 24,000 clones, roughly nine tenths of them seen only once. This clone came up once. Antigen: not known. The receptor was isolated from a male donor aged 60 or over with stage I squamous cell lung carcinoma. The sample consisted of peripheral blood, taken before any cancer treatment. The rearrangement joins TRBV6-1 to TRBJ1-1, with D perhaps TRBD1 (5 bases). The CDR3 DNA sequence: TGTGCCAGCAGCCTTACAGGTTCCACTGAAGCTTTCTTT. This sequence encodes CASSLTGSTEAFF.